The 7 T cell receptor beta chains reported below all come from one sample, sequenced in a study of blood T cell repertoires in COVID-19. Method: immunoSEQ multiplex PCR; TCRdb's copy keeps in-frame clones and lacks some. The sample has approximately 23,000 clones, roughly 90% seen once. Sequencing was performed on peripheral blood. All receptors come from a woman of 80 years or more with active COVID-19.

The gene calls are TRBV4-3 and TRBJ1-4; a weak D match, TRBD1 (5 bases). Germline V CDR1 and CDR2: LGHNA, YSLEER. CDR3 size: 14 residues. With 5 bases removed from V and 5 bases from J, the gap between germline ends came to 12 bases. CDR3 sequence reads: CASSDSVTNEKLFF. DNA of the CDR3: TGCGCCAGCAGCGACAGTGTAACCAATGAAAAACTGTTTTTT.

The DNA of the CDR3 is TGTGCCAGCAGCTTTTCGGGTACTAATGAAAAACTGTTTTTT. Its translation is CASSFSGTNEKLFF. The genes are TRBV11-2 and TRBJ1-4; D is ambiguous. The V and J ends lost 3 bases and 2 bases respectively, with 7 bases between them. Germline V gene data show CDR1 as SGHAT and CDR2 as FQNNGV. The CDR3 has 14 amino acids. The complete variable domain, with remaining parts taken from reference TRBV11-2 and TRBJ1-4, reads EAGVAQSPRYKIIEKRQSVAFWCNPISGHATLYWYQQILGQGPKLLIQFQNNGVVDDSQLPKDRFSAERLKGVDSTLKIQPAKLEDSAVYLCASSFSGTNEKLFFGSGTQLSVL.

The chain couples TRBV3-1 (or the pseudogene TRBV3-2) to TRBJ1-1; D gene ambiguous. Germline CDR1 is LGHDT and CDR2 is YNNKEL (reference sequence). The V end lost 0 bases, the J end lost 10 bases, and 12 bases lay between the germline ends. The CDR3 runs to 13 residues. Here the CDR3 DNA reads TGTGCCAGCAGCCAAGATTGGTCACGGGGAGCTTTCTTT. It encodes CASSQDWSRGAFF.

The V gene is TRBV6-5, the J gene TRBJ2-1; D perhaps matches TRBD1 (7 bases). Germline values: CDR1 MNHEY, CDR2 SVGAGI. Trimming stripped 11 bases from V and 0 bases from J, with 11 bases between. The CDR3 runs to 13 residues. This chain's CDR3 is CAAGGSSYNEQFF. The CDR3 DNA follows: TGTGCCGCAGGGGGGAGCTCCTACAATGAGCAGTTCTTC.

The chain carries TRBV5-6 and TRBJ1-2, with 11 bases matching TRBD1. After removal of 5 bases from V and 5 bases from J, the junction contained 5 bases not matched to a gene. The CDR3 sequence is 14 residues long. From germline, CDR1 is SGHDT and CDR2 YYEEEE. This chain's CDR3 is CASSSDRGLYGYTF. Here the CDR3 DNA reads TGTGCCAGCAGTTCGGACAGGGGGCTTTATGGCTACACCTTC.

The chain joins TRBV4-2 to TRBJ1-6; 8 nucleotides match TRBD1. This CDR3 region has 21 residues. The J segment lost 0 bases and the V segment lost 4 bases, leaving 17 bases of the junction unmatched. In germline, CDR1 is LGHNA, CDR2 YNFKEQ. CDR3 residues: CASSRPTGRGPFPSYNSPLHF. Here the CDR3 DNA reads TGTGCCAGCAGCCGCCCCACGGGCAGGGGGCCGTTTCCCTCCTATAATTCACCCCTCCACTTT.

A few counts support this clone. The gene calls are TRBV29-1 and TRBJ1-2, with TRBD1 identical over 10 bases. Germline V gives CDR1 SQVTM, CDR2 ANQGSEA. J lost 6 bases, V lost 7 bases, and 8 bases had no gene match. The CDR3 is made up of 13 amino acids. CDR3 region: CSASGDRGHGYTF. Written as DNA, the CDR3 is TGCAGCGCTTCGGGGGACAGGGGTCATGGCTACACCTTC.